The rows below give T cell receptor beta chains drawn from one sample of a study of neurological immune-mediated disorders. One entry per CDR3 protein, called by TCRdb with MiXCR from the 5' RACE reads. The data show 17,000 or so distinct CDR3 sequences, with around 10% seen just once and around 28% held by the top ten. Sequencing input: CD8+ T cells from blood. The source of these receptors is a woman between 45 and 60 years old in good health. Both conserved end residues are part of each CDR3. Fields, in order: J gene, D gene, V gene, clone size, CDR3 DNA, CDR3 protein. D genes are given only for firm matches. Some rows have no size entry. The others give once, few or many, or a class for an expanded clone.

j_gene: TRBJ2-7; d_gene: NA; v_gene: TRBV14; abundance: many; CDR3nt: TGTGCCAGCAGCCAAGACCTGGGTCCGTTCTACGAGCAGTACTTC; CDR3aa: CASSQDLGPFYEQYF
j_gene: TRBJ1-5; d_gene: TRBD1; v_gene: TRBV27; abundance: many; CDR3nt: TGTGCCAGCAGTTTGCAGGGGGACAATCAGCCCCAGCATTTT; CDR3aa: CASSLQGDNQPQHF
j_gene: TRBJ2-5; d_gene: NA; v_gene: TRBV9; abundance: many; CDR3nt: TGTGCCAGCAGCCCCTGGGGTAGCAGGCAAGAGACCCAGTACTTC; CDR3aa: CASSPWGSRQETQYF
j_gene: TRBJ2-1; d_gene: TRBD2; v_gene: TRBV3-1; abundance: many; CDR3nt: TGTGCCAGCAGCCAACCCAGGGGACTAGCGGGGGATTCCTACAATGAGCAGTTCTTC; CDR3aa: CASSQPRGLAGDSYNEQFF
j_gene: TRBJ2-7; d_gene: NA; v_gene: TRBV7-9; abundance: many; CDR3nt: TGTGCCAGCAGCTTAGGGCAACAGGGTCCACCCTACGAGCAGTACTTC; CDR3aa: CASSLGQQGPPYEQYF
j_gene: TRBJ1-5; d_gene: NA; v_gene: TRBV9; abundance: NA; CDR3nt: TGTGCCAGCAGCGGGGGGACAACGGGTATCCAGCATTTT; CDR3aa: CASSGGTTGIQHF
j_gene: TRBJ1-2; d_gene: NA; v_gene: TRBV20-1; abundance: many; CDR3nt: TGCAGTGTCCCGATGATAGTTGACTATGGCTACACCTTC; CDR3aa: CSVPMIVDYGYTF
j_gene: TRBJ2-7; d_gene: TRBD1; v_gene: TRBV25-1; abundance: many; CDR3nt: TGTGCCAGCAGTGATTCCAGGACAGGGCCGGACGAGCAGTACTTC; CDR3aa: CASSDSRTGPDEQYF
j_gene: TRBJ2-3; d_gene: TRBD2; v_gene: TRBV30; abundance: many; CDR3nt: TGTGCCTGGAATTTAGCGGGAGGTTCAGATACGCAGTATTTT; CDR3aa: CAWNLAGGSDTQYF
j_gene: TRBJ1-4; d_gene: TRBD1; v_gene: TRBV28; abundance: many; CDR3nt: TGTGCCAGCAGGCGCCGGACAGGGGCTAATGAAAAACTGTTTTTT; CDR3aa: CASRRRTGANEKLFF
j_gene: TRBJ2-7; d_gene: NA; v_gene: TRBV7-9; abundance: many; CDR3nt: TGTGCCAGCAGCTTAGTCGGCCCCGGCTACGAGCAGTACTTC; CDR3aa: CASSLVGPGYEQYF
j_gene: TRBJ2-7; d_gene: TRBD1; v_gene: TRBV20-1; abundance: many; CDR3nt: TGCAGTGCCTCAGGGACAGGTTTGACAACCTACGAGCAGTACTTC; CDR3aa: CSASGTGLTTYEQYF
j_gene: TRBJ2-7; d_gene: NA; v_gene: TRBV11-3; abundance: many; CDR3nt: TGTGCCAGCAGCCCGACAGGAGACTCCTACGAGCAGTACTTC; CDR3aa: CASSPTGDSYEQYF
j_gene: TRBJ2-1; d_gene: NA; v_gene: TRBV27; abundance: many; CDR3nt: TGTGCCAGCAGTTCCCGCTCCTACAATGAGCAGTTCTTC; CDR3aa: CASSSRSYNEQFF
j_gene: TRBJ2-7; d_gene: NA; v_gene: TRBV12-5; abundance: NA; CDR3nt: TGTGAGATGGACTTTGACTACGAGCAGTACTTC; CDR3aa: CEMDFDYEQYF
j_gene: TRBJ1-1; d_gene: NA; v_gene: TRBV20-1; abundance: many; CDR3nt: TGCAGTGCCCTCTACGGCACTGAAGCTTTCTTT; CDR3aa: CSALYGTEAFF
j_gene: TRBJ2-7; d_gene: TRBD2; v_gene: TRBV7-9; abundance: many; CDR3nt: TGTGCCAGCAGCTTAGAACTAGCGGCCTACGAGCAGTACTTC; CDR3aa: CASSLELAAYEQYF
j_gene: TRBJ2-7; d_gene: TRBD2; v_gene: TRBV6-2/TRBV6-3; abundance: many; CDR3nt: TGTGCCAGCAGTCAGACTAGCGGGAGGTCCTACGAGCAGTACTTC; CDR3aa: CASSQTSGRSYEQYF
j_gene: TRBJ2-3; d_gene: NA; v_gene: TRBV6-6; abundance: many; CDR3nt: TGTGCCAGCAGTACGGGGACGGCCAGCACAGATACGCAGTATTTT; CDR3aa: CASSTGTASTDTQYF
j_gene: TRBJ2-7; d_gene: NA; v_gene: TRBV29-1; abundance: medium-sized; CDR3nt: TGCAGCGTTGAGACCGAAGGAACCTACGAGCAGTACTTC; CDR3aa: CSVETEGTYEQYF
j_gene: TRBJ1-1; d_gene: TRBD1; v_gene: TRBV5-1; abundance: many; CDR3nt: TGCGCCAGCAGCTCTCGGACAGGTATGAACACTGAAGCTTTCTTT; CDR3aa: CASSSRTGMNTEAFF
j_gene: TRBJ2-1; d_gene: TRBD2; v_gene: TRBV10-3; abundance: NA; CDR3nt: TGTGCCATCAGTGAGTCGACAGGGACTAGCTTTAATGAGCAGTTCTTC; CDR3aa: CAISESTGTSFNEQFF
j_gene: TRBJ2-7; d_gene: NA; v_gene: TRBV12-3/TRBV12-4; abundance: many; CDR3nt: TGTGCCAGCAGCTACATCGGACCTGACGAGCAGTACTTC; CDR3aa: CASSYIGPDEQYF
j_gene: TRBJ1-1; d_gene: NA; v_gene: TRBV9; abundance: many; CDR3nt: TGTGCCAGCTCCCCAGGAGCTTTCTTT; CDR3aa: CASSPGAFF
j_gene: TRBJ2-1; d_gene: NA; v_gene: TRBV20-1; abundance: many; CDR3nt: TGCAGTGCGTCCCGGGTCAGAGTCTACAATGAGCAGTTCTTC; CDR3aa: CSASRVRVYNEQFF
j_gene: TRBJ2-7; d_gene: NA; v_gene: TRBV4-3; abundance: many; CDR3nt: TGCGCCAGCAGCCAAGATCGGACCTACGAGCAGTACTTC; CDR3aa: CASSQDRTYEQYF
j_gene: TRBJ2-3; d_gene: NA; v_gene: TRBV7-9; abundance: many; CDR3nt: TGTGCCAGCAGCCCCCCACAACCTGATACGCAGTATTTT; CDR3aa: CASSPPQPDTQYF
j_gene: TRBJ2-7; d_gene: TRBD2; v_gene: TRBV4-3; abundance: many; CDR3nt: TGCGCCAGCAGCCCTTCCCAACGCGGGGGGGTCCACGAGCAGTACTTC; CDR3aa: CASSPSQRGGVHEQYF
j_gene: TRBJ2-7; d_gene: NA; v_gene: TRBV7-9; abundance: many; CDR3nt: TGTGCCAGCAGCCGACAGGAATCCTACTACGAGCAGTACTTC; CDR3aa: CASSRQESYYEQYF
j_gene: TRBJ2-7; d_gene: NA; v_gene: TRBV7-9; abundance: few; CDR3nt: TGTGCCAACAGCTTGATCTACGAGCGGTACTTC; CDR3aa: CANSLIYERYF
j_gene: TRBJ1-1; d_gene: NA; v_gene: TRBV30; abundance: NA; CDR3nt: TGTGCCTGGAGCTTGGTGAGCACTGAAGCTTTCTTT; CDR3aa: CAWSLVSTEAFF
j_gene: TRBJ2-3; d_gene: TRBD2; v_gene: TRBV2; abundance: many; CDR3nt: TGTGCCAGCCAGATAGGGCTAGCGGGGGGCCTCACAGATACGCAGTATTTT; CDR3aa: CASQIGLAGGLTDTQYF
j_gene: TRBJ1-1; d_gene: NA; v_gene: TRBV7-2; abundance: many; CDR3nt: TGTGCCAGCAGCTTGTGGTTGGGTGATATGAACACTGAAGCTTTCTTT; CDR3aa: CASSLWLGDMNTEAFF
j_gene: TRBJ1-2; d_gene: TRBD1; v_gene: TRBV4-1; abundance: few; CDR3nt: TGCGCCAGCAGCCAGGAAGGGACAGGGGGCTATGGCTACACCTTC; CDR3aa: CASSQEGTGGYGYTF
j_gene: TRBJ2-7; d_gene: TRBD1; v_gene: TRBV6-5; abundance: NA; CDR3nt: TGTGCCAGCAGTTACCGGGACAGGGGGGACTACGAGCAGTACTTC; CDR3aa: CASSYRDRGDYEQYF
j_gene: TRBJ2-5; d_gene: NA; v_gene: TRBV9; abundance: many; CDR3nt: TGTGCCAGCAGCGTAGTGGACGGGGGACCAGAGACCCAGTACTTC; CDR3aa: CASSVVDGGPETQYF
j_gene: TRBJ2-1; d_gene: NA; v_gene: TRBV28; abundance: many; CDR3nt: TGTGCCAGCAGATACTACAGCAGCTCCTACAATGAGCAGTTCTTC; CDR3aa: CASRYYSSSYNEQFF
j_gene: TRBJ2-7; d_gene: NA; v_gene: TRBV12-3/TRBV12-4; abundance: many; CDR3nt: TGTGCCAGCAGCTGGATTCGAGGCGAGCAGTACTTC; CDR3aa: CASSWIRGEQYF
j_gene: TRBJ2-7; d_gene: TRBD1; v_gene: TRBV7-9; abundance: many; CDR3nt: TGTGCCAGCAGCTTAGCCAATTTTGCCCGGGACAGGACCTACTACGAGCAGTACTTC; CDR3aa: CASSLANFARDRTYYEQYF
j_gene: TRBJ2-3; d_gene: NA; v_gene: TRBV4-1; abundance: many; CDR3nt: TGCGCCAGCAGCCAAGAAGAGGGGGGACCGGATACGCAGTATTTT; CDR3aa: CASSQEEGGPDTQYF
j_gene: TRBJ1-1; d_gene: TRBD1; v_gene: TRBV9; abundance: many; CDR3nt: TGTGCCAGCAGCCCGATGGACAGGGGGGTCACTGAAGCTTTCTTT; CDR3aa: CASSPMDRGVTEAFF
j_gene: TRBJ2-7; d_gene: NA; v_gene: TRBV11-2; abundance: many; CDR3nt: TGTGCCAGCAGCTCTAGACCTGACGGAGCTCGGGGCGCCATTTGGGTCTACGAGCAGTACTTC; CDR3aa: CASSSRPDGARGAIWVYEQYF
j_gene: TRBJ1-1; d_gene: TRBD1; v_gene: TRBV12-3/TRBV12-4; abundance: NA; CDR3nt: TGTGCCAGCAGTTTCGCACAGGGGGCAGGGACTGAAGCTTTCTTT; CDR3aa: CASSFAQGAGTEAFF
j_gene: TRBJ1-5; d_gene: NA; v_gene: TRBV27; abundance: many; CDR3nt: TGTGCCAGCAGTCCTCCGGGTCAGCCCCAGCATTTT; CDR3aa: CASSPPGQPQHF
j_gene: TRBJ2-1; d_gene: NA; v_gene: TRBV5-5; abundance: many; CDR3nt: TGTGCCAGCAGCTCCCAAGCGGGTCTCTACAATGAGCAGTTCTTC; CDR3aa: CASSSQAGLYNEQFF
j_gene: TRBJ2-7; d_gene: NA; v_gene: TRBV29-1; abundance: many; CDR3nt: TGCAGCGTTCCAGGAAGTGGGGGCGAGCAGTACTTC; CDR3aa: CSVPGSGGEQYF
j_gene: TRBJ1-6; d_gene: TRBD1; v_gene: TRBV7-3; abundance: many; CDR3nt: TGTGCCAGCAGCCTCCGGGACAGGGGTGATTCACCCCTCCACTTT; CDR3aa: CASSLRDRGDSPLHF
j_gene: TRBJ2-1; d_gene: NA; v_gene: TRBV5-1; abundance: NA; CDR3nt: TGCGCCAGCAGCTCATCGTTGGGGGCGGGTTACAATGAGCAGTTCTTC; CDR3aa: CASSSSLGAGYNEQFF
j_gene: TRBJ2-7; d_gene: TRBD1; v_gene: TRBV27; abundance: many; CDR3nt: TGTGCCAGCAGTTTACGGGACAGGGTGGGGGAGCAGTACTTC; CDR3aa: CASSLRDRVGEQYF
j_gene: TRBJ2-3; d_gene: TRBD1; v_gene: TRBV28; abundance: many; CDR3nt: TGTGCCAGCAGTTTCGACAGGGGTACAGATACGCAGTATTTT; CDR3aa: CASSFDRGTDTQYF
j_gene: TRBJ2-3; d_gene: TRBD2; v_gene: TRBV20-1; abundance: many; CDR3nt: TGCAGTGCTAGGGGACTAGCGGGTTCGGATACGCAGTATTTT; CDR3aa: CSARGLAGSDTQYF
j_gene: TRBJ2-2; d_gene: TRBD2; v_gene: TRBV29-1; abundance: many; CDR3nt: TGCAGCGTACCCCTAGCGGAGAACACCGGGGAGCTGTTTTTT; CDR3aa: CSVPLAENTGELFF
j_gene: TRBJ1-6; d_gene: TRBD1; v_gene: TRBV20-1; abundance: many; CDR3nt: TGCAGTGCTAGAAGCTGGGGACAGGGAGAAGAACCCCTCCACTTT; CDR3aa: CSARSWGQGEEPLHF
j_gene: TRBJ2-7; d_gene: NA; v_gene: TRBV5-1; abundance: many; CDR3nt: TGCGCCAGCTCCTCCCGGGGCAGTGGGGTCTACGAGCAGTACTTC; CDR3aa: CASSSRGSGVYEQYF
j_gene: TRBJ2-1; d_gene: TRBD2; v_gene: TRBV20-1; abundance: many; CDR3nt: TGCAGTGCTGGCGCCCTAGCGGAAGCCTACAATGAGCAGTTCTTC; CDR3aa: CSAGALAEAYNEQFF
j_gene: TRBJ2-1; d_gene: NA; v_gene: TRBV9; abundance: many; CDR3nt: TGTGCCAGCAGCACCCGTCCCTGGCGGGATGCCTACAATGAGCAGTTCTTC; CDR3aa: CASSTRPWRDAYNEQFF
j_gene: TRBJ2-1; d_gene: NA; v_gene: TRBV28; abundance: many; CDR3nt: TGTGCCAGCAGTTATCGGGACAACAAAGGGCAGTTCTTC; CDR3aa: CASSYRDNKGQFF
j_gene: TRBJ2-7; d_gene: NA; v_gene: TRBV6-1; abundance: many; CDR3nt: TGTGCCAGCAGTGCCAGGGAAGGATCGGACGAGCAGTACTTC; CDR3aa: CASSAREGSDEQYF
j_gene: TRBJ2-7; d_gene: TRBD1; v_gene: TRBV27; abundance: many; CDR3nt: TGTGCCAGCAGTCAAAGTGGGACAGCCTACGAGCAGTACTTC; CDR3aa: CASSQSGTAYEQYF